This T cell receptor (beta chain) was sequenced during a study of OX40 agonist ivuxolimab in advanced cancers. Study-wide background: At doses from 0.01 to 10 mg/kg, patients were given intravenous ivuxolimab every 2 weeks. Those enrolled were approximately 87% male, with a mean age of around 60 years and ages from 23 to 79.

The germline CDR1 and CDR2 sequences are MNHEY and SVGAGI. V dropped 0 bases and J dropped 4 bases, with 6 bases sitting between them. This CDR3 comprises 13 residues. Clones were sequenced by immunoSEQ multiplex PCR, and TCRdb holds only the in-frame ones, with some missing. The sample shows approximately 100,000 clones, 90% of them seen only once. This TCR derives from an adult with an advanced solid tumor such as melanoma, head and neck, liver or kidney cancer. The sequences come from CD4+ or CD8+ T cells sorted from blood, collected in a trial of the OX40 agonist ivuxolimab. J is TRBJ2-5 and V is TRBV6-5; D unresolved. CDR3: CASSYSKLETQYF. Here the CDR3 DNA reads TGTGCCAGCAGTTACTCGAAACTAGAGACCCAGTACTTC.